The entry below describes one T cell receptor beta chain. A read error may produce the germline difference seen at one junction end. This record belongs to a study of blood T cell repertoires in COVID-19. At the level of the study: From T cells, B-cell-depleted T cells, or PBMCs came the material, which was cDNA or gDNA.

Allocation to cohorts depended on clinical history reported by the participants. Germline CDR1 reads SEHNR; CDR2 reads FQNEAQ (reference sequence). The CDR3 length is 13 residues. Authors' processing steps: Estimation of nucleated cell counts relied on the amplification of reference gene primers. The data were produced by immunoSEQ multiplex PCR, yet TCRdb's version contains in-frame clones alone and is incomplete. The DNA gave D and trimming, while V, J and clone size come from that table. Among roughly 260,000 clones listed, over 75% were seen once. The TCR comes from a woman aged 45-65 years who had recovered from COVID-19. The source material was PBMCs or T cells enriched from blood (not recorded which). J is TRBJ2-7 and V is TRBV7-9; D is perhaps TRBD1 (6 bases). The CDR3 sequence is CASSLGTPPKFSF. The CDR3 DNA sequence: TGTGCCAGCAGCCTGGGGACACCGCCCAAATTTAGCTTC. Variable domain in full (rest from reference TRBV7-9 and TRBJ2-7): DTGVSQNPRHKITKRGQNVTFRCDPISEHNRLYWYRQTLGQGPEFLTYFQNEAQLEKSRLLSDRFSAERPKGSFSTLEIQRTEQGDSAMYLCASSLGTPPKFSFGPGTRLTVT.